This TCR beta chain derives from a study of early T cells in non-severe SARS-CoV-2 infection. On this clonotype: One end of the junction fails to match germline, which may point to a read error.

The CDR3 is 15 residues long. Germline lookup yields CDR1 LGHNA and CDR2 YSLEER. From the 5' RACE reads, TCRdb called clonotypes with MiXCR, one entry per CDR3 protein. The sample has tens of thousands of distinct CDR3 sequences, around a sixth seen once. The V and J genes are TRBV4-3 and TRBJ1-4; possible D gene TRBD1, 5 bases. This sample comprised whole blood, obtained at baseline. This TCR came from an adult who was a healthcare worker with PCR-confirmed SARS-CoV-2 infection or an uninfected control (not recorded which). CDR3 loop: CASSQEPGLAEKLFF. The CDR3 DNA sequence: TGCGCCAGCAGTCAAGAACCGGGACTTGCTGAAAAACTGTTTTTT.